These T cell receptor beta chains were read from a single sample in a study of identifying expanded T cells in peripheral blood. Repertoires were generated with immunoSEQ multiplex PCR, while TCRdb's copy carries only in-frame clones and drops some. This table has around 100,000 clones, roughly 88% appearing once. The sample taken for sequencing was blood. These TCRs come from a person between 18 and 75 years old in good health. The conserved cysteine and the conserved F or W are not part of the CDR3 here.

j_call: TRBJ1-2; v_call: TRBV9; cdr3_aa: ASSQTGAGGYGYT
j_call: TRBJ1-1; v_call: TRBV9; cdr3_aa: ASSVGPGNEAF
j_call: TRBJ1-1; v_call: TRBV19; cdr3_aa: ASSIEGTAYNEAF
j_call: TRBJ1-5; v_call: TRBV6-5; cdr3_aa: ASNIIGQPQH
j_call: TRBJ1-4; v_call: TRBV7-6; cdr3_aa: ASSLGASATNEKLF
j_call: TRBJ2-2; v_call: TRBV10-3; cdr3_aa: AITPQGGSSTGELF
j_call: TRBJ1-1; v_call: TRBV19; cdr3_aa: ASREQGATEAF
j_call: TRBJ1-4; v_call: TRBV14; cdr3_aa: ASSQEPLGLF
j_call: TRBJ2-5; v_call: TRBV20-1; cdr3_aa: SARLGETQY
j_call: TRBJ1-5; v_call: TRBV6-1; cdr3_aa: ASSVEVNRPQH